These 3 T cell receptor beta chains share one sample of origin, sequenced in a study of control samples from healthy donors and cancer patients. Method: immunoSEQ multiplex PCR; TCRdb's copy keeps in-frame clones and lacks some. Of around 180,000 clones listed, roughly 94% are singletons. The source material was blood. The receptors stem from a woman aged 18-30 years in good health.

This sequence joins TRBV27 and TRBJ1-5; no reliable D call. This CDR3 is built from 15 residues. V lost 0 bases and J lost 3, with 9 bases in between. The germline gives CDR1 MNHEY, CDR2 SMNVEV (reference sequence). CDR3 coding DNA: TGTGCCAGCAGTTTATCCCTCAGGCCCAATCAGCCCCAGCATTTT. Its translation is CASSLSLRPNQPQHF.

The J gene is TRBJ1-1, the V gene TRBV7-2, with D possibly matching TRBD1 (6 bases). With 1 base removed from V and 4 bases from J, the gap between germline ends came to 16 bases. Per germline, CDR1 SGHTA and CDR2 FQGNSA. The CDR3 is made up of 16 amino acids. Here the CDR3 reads CASSLDQGPLSTEAFF. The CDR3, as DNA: TGTGCCAGCAGCTTAGACCAGGGGCCCCTTAGCACTGAAGCTTTCTTT.

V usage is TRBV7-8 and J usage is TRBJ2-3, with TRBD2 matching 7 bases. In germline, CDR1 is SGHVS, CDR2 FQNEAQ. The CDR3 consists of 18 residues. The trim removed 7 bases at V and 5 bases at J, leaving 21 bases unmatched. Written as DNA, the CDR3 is TGTGCCAGCAACCCTAGACGGGGGAGTAGCGGGCAAGGAGATACGCAGTATTTT. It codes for CASNPRRGSSGQGDTQYF.